The TCR beta chain under discussion was sequenced for a study of blood T cells in healthy people across ages. Every sample gave at least 5 micrograms of total RNA when it was extracted. Sample-barcoded 5' priming and a J-beta primer mix drove a second PCR of roughly 7 to 11 cycles. One entry per CDR3 protein results from TCRdb running MiXCR on the 5' RACE reads. Of about 1,400,000 distinct CDR3 sequences in the sample, approximately 59% were seen once. The germline V gene has CDR1 DFQATT and CDR2 SNEGSKA (reference sequence). There are 14 residues in the CDR3. Trimming cost V 5 bases and J 7 bases, with 18 bases left between them.

The source is a man aged 18-30 years in good health. The sequencing input was blood. The rearrangement links TRBV20-1 to TRBJ1-5; D might be TRBD1 (6 bases). CDR3 loop: CSAPRTGLGQPQHF. The CDR3 DNA follows: TGCAGTGCTCCAAGAACAGGGCTGGGACAGCCCCAGCATTTT.